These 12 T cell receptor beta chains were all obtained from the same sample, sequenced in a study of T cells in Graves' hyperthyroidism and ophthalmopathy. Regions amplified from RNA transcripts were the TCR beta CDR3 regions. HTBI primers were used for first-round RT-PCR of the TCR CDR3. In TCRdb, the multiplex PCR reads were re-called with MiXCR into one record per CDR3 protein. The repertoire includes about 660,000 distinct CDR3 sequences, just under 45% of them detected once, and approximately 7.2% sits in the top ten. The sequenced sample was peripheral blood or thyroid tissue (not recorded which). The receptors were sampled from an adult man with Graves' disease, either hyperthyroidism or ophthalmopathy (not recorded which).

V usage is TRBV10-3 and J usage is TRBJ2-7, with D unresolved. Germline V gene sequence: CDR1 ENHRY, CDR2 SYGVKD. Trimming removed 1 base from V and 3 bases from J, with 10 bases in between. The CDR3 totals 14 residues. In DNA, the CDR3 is TGTGCCATCAGTGAGTTTGGGCCAAGCTACGAGCAGTACTTC. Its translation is CAISEFGPSYEQYF.

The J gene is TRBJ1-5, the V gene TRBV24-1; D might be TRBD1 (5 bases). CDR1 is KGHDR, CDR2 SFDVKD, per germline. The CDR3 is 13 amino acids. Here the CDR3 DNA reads TGTGCTCCTAGCCGGGACGGGAATCAGCCCCAGCATTTT. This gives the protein CAPSRDGNQPQHF.

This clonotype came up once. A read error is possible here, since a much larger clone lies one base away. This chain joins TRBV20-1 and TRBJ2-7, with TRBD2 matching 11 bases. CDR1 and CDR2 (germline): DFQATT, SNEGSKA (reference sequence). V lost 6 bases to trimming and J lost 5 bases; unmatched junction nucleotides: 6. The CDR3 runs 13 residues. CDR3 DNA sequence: TGCAGTGCCCTCGCACTAGCGGGAGACGAGCAGTACTTC. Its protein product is CSALALAGDEQYF.

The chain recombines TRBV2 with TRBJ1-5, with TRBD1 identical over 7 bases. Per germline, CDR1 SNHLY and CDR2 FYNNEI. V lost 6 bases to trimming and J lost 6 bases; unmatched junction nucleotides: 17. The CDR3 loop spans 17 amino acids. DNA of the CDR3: TGTGCCAGCAGCTCGGACAGGCTGTTGGAGGGGATTCAGCCCCAGCATTTT. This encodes CASSSDRLLEGIQPQHF.

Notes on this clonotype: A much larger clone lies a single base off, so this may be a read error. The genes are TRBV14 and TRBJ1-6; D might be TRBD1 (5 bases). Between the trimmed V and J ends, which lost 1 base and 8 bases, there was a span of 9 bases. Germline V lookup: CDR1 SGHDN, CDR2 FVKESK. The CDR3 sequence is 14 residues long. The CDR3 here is CASSQVGVDSPLHF. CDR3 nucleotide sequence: TGTGCCAGCAGCCAAGTGGGGGTGGATTCACCCCTCCACTTT.

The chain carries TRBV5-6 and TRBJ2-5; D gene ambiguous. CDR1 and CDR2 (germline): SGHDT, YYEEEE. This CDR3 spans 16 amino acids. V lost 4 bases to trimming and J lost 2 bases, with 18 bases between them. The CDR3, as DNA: TGTGCCAGCAGCCAAGATGGGGTGGCGTGGCAAGAGACCCAGTACTTC. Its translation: CASSQDGVAWQETQYF.

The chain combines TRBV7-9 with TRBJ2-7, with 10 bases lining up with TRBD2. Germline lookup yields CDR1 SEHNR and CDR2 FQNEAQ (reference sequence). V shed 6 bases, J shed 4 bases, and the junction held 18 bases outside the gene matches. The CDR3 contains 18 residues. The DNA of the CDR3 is TGTGCCAGCAGTTTCTCGTCTAGCGGGAGCCCCCTTAGGTACGAGCAGTACTTC. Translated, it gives CASSFSSSGSPLRYEQYF. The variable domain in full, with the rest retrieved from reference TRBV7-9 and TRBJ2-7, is DTGVSQNPRHKITKRGQNVTFRCDPISEHNRLYWYRQTLGQGPEFLTYFQNEAQLEKSRLLSDRFSAERPKGSFSTLEIQRTEQGDSAMYLCASSFSSSGSPLRYEQYFGPGTRLTVT.

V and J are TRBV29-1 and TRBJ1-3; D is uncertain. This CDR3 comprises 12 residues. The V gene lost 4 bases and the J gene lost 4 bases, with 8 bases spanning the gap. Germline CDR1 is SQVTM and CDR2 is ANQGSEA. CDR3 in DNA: TGCAGCGTTGTCGGGCTGGGAAACACCATATATTTT. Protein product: CSVVGLGNTIYF.

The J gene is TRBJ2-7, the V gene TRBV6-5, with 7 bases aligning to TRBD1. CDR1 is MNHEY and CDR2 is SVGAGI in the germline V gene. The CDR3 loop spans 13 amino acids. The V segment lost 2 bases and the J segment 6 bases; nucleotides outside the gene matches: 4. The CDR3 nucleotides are TGTGCCAGCAGTTACACAGGGGAAGGCGAGCAGTACTTC. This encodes CASSYTGEGEQYF.

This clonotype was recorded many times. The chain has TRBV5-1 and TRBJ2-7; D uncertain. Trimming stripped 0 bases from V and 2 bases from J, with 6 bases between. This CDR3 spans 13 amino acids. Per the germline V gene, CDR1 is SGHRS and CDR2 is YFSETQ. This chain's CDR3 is CASSLEGTYEQYF. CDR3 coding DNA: TGCGCCAGCAGCTTGGAAGGGACCTACGAGCAGTACTTC.

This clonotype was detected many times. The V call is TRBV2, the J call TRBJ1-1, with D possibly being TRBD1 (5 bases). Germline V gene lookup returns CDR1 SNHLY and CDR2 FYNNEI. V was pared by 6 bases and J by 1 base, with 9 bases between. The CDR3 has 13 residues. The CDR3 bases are TGTGCCAGCAGCTGGGGACGGAACACTGAAGCTTTCTTT. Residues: CASSWGRNTEAFF. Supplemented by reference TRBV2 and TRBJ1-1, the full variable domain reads EPEVTQTPSHQVTQMGQEVILRCVPISNHLYFYWYRQILGQKVEFLVSFYNNEISEKSEIFDDQFSVERPDGSNFTLKIRSTKLEDSAMYFCASSWGRNTEAFFGQGTRLTVV.

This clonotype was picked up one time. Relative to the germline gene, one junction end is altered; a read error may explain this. The CDR3 coding sequence is TGTGCTAGGGTGGGACAGGGGGGCTCTGGGGCCAACGTCTTGACTTTC. This sequence encodes CARVGQGGSGANVLTF. The chain couples TRBV25-1 to TRBJ2-6; 11 bases are shared with TRBD1. The CDR3 covers 16 residues. Germline assignment: CDR1 MGHDK and CDR2 SYGVNS.